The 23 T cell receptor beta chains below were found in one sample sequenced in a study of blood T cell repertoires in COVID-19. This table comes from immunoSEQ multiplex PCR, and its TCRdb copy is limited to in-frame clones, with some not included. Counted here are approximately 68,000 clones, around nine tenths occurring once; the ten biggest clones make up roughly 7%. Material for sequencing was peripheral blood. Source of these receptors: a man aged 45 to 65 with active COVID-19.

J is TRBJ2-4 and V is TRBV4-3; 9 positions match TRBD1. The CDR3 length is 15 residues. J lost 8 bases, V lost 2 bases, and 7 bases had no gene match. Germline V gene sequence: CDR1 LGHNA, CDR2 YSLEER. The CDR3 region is CASSQKTGGTDIQYF. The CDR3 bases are TGCGCCAGCAGCCAAAAAACAGGGGGCACGGACATTCAGTACTTC.

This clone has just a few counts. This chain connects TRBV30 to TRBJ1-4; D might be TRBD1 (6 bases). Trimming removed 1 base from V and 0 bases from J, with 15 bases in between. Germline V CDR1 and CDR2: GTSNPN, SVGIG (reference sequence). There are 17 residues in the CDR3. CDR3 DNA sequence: TGTGCCTGGAGTGGACCCAGGGGCGCGGCAACTAATGAAAAACTGTTTTTT. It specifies CAWSGPRGAATNEKLFF.

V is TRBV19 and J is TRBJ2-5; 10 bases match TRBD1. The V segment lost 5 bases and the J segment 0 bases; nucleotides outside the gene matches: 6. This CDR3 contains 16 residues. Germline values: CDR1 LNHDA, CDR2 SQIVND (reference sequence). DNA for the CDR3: TGTGCCAGTAGTGGTCGGGACAGGGGATACCAAGAGACCCAGTACTTC. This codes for CASSGRDRGYQETQYF.

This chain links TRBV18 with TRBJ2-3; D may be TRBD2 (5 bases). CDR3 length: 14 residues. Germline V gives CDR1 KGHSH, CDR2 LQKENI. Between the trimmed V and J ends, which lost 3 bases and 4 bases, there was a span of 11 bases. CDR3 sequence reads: CASSPGIGADTQYF. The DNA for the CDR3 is TGTGCCAGCTCACCGGGGATCGGGGCAGATACGCAGTATTTT.

The CDR3 nucleotides read TGTGCCAGCAGTTTAGTATTTTCGACAGGGAATGAGCAGTTCTTC. The encoded protein is CASSLVFSTGNEQFF. The J gene is TRBJ2-1, the V gene TRBV28; 7 bases align to TRBD1. After removal of 2 bases from V and 7 bases from J, the junction contained 8 bases not matched to a gene. The germline V gene encodes CDR1 MDHEN and CDR2 SYDVKM. This CDR3 is built from 15 residues.

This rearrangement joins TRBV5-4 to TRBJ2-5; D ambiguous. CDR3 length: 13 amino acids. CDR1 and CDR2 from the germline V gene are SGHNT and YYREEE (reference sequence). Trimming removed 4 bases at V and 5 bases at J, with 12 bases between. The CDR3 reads CASSRTESETQYF. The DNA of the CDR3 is TGTGCCAGCAGCCGCACAGAGTCGGAGACCCAGTACTTC.

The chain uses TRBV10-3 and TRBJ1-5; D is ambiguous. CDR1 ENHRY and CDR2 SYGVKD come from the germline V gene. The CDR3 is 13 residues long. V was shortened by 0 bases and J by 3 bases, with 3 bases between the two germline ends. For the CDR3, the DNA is TGTGCCATCAGTGAGTCCCACAATCAGCCCCAGCATTTT. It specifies CAISESHNQPQHF.

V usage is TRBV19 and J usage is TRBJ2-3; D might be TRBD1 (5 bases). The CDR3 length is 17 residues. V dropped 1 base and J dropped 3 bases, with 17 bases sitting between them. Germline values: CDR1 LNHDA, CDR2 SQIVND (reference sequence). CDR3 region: CASSIVRETFRTDTQYF. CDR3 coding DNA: TGTGCCAGTAGTATAGTCAGGGAAACTTTTAGAACAGATACGCAGTATTTT.

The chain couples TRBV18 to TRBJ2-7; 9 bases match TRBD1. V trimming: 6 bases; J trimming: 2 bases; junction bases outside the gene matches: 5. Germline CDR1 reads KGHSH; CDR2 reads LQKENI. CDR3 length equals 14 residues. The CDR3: CASSLGQGAYEQYF. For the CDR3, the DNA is TGTGCCAGCTCGCTGGGACAGGGAGCCTACGAGCAGTACTTC. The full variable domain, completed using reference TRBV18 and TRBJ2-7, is NAGVMQNPRHLVRRRGQEARLRCSPMKGHSHVYWYRQLPEEGLKFMVYLQKENIIDESGMPKERFSAEFPKEGPSILRIQQVVRGDSAAYFCASSLGQGAYEQYFGPGTRLTVT.

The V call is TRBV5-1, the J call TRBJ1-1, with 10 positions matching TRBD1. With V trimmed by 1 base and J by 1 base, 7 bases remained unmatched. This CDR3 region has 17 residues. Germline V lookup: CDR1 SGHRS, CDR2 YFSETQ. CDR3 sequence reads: CASSLLGQGVGNTEAFF. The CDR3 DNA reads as TGCGCCAGCAGCTTGCTTGGACAGGGGGTAGGGAACACTGAAGCTTTCTTT.

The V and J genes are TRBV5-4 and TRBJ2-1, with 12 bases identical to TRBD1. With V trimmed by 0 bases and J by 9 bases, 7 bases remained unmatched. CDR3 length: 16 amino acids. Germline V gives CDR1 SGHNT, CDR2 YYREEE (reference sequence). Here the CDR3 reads CASSLGDRGRGSEQFF. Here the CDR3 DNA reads TGTGCCAGCAGCTTGGGGGACAGGGGGCGGGGAAGTGAGCAGTTCTTC.

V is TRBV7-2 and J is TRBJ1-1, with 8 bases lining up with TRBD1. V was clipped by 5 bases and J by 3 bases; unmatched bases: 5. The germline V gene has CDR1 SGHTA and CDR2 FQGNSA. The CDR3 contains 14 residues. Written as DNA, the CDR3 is TGTGCCAGCAGCACGCGACAGGGGCACACTGAAGCTTTCTTT. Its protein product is CASSTRQGHTEAFF.

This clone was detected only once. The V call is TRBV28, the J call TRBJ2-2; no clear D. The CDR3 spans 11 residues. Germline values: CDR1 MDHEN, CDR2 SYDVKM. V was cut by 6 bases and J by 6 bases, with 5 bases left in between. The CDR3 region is CASSLAGELFF. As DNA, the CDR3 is TGTGCCAGCAGCCTAGCCGGGGAGCTGTTTTTT.

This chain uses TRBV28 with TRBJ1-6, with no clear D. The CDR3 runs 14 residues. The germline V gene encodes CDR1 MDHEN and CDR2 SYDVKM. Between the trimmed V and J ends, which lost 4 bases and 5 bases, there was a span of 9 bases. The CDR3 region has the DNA TGTGCCAGCAGTTCGTTCCGTAATAATTCACCCCTCCACTTT. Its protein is CASSSFRNNSPLHF. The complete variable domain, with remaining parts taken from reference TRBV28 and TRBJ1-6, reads DVKVTQSSRYLVKRTGEKVFLECVQDMDHENMFWYRQDPGLGLRLIYFSYDVKMKEKGDIPEGYSVSREKKERFSLILESASTNQTSMYLCASSSFRNNSPLHFGNGTRLTVT.

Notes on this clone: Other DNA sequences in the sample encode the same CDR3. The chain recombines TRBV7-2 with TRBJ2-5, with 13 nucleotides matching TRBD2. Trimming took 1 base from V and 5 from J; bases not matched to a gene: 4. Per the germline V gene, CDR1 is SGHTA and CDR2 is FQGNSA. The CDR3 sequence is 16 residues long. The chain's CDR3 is CASSLGLAGGRETQYF. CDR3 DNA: TGTGCCAGCAGCTTAGGACTAGCGGGGGGAAGGGAGACCCAGTACTTC. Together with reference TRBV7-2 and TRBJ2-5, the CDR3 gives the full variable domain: GAGVSQSPSNKVTEKGKDVELRCDPISGHTALYWYRQSLGQGLEFLIYFQGNSAPDKSGLPSDRFSAERTGGSVSTLTIQRTQQEDSAVYLCASSLGLAGGRETQYFGPGTRLLVL.

CDR3 amino acids: CASSLGGAGSYEQYF. The CDR3 DNA reads TGTGCCAGCAGCTTAGGCGGAGCCGGGAGCTACGAGCAGTACTTC. The V call is TRBV7-2, the J call TRBJ2-7; D possibly corresponds to TRBD2 (6 bases). V was trimmed by 1 base and J by 3 bases, leaving 13 bases between them. The CDR3 covers 15 residues. CDR1 and CDR2 from the germline V gene are SGHTA and FQGNSA.

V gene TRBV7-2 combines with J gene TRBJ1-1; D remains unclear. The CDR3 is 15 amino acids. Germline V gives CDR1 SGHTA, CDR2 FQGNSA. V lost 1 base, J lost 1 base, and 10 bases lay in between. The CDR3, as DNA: TGTGCCAGCAGCTTAGATGACGGGAGGAACACTGAAGCTTTCTTT. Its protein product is CASSLDDGRNTEAFF.

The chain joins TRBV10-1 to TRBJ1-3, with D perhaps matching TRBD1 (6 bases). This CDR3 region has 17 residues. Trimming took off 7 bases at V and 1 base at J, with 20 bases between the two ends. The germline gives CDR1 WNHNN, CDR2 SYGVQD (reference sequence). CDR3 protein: CASTLGGRLVSGNTIYF. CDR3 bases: TGCGCCAGCACCCTAGGGGGACGGTTGGTTTCTGGAAACACCATATATTTT.

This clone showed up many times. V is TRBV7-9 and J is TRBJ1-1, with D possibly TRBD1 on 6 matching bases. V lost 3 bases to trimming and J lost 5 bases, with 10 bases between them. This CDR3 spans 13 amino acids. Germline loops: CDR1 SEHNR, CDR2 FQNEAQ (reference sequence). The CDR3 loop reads CASSFTGQTEAFF. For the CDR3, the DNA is TGTGCCAGCAGCTTCACAGGGCAGACTGAAGCTTTCTTT.

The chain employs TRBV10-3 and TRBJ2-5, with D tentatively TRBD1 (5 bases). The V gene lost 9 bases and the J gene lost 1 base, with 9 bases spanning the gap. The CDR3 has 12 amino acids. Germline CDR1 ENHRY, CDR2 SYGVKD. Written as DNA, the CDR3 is TGTGCCATTTCAGGGTCCCAAGAGACCCAGTACTTC. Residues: CAISGSQETQYF.

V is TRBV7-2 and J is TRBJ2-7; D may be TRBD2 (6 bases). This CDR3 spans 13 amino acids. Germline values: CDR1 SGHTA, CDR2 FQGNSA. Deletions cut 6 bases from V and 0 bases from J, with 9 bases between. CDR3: CASSSTSSYEQYF. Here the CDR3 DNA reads TGTGCCAGCAGTTCGACTAGCTCCTACGAGCAGTACTTC.

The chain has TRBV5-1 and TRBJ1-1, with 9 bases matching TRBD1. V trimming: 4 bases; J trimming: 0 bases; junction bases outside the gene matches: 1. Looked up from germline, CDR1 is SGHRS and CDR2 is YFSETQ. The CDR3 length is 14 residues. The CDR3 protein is CASSGTGMNTEAFF. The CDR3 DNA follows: TGCGCCAGCAGCGGGACAGGGATGAACACTGAAGCTTTCTTT.

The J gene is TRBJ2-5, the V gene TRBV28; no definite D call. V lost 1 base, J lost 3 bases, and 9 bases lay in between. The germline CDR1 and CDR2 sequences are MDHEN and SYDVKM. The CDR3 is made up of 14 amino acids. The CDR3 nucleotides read TGTGCCAGCAGTTTATCGTACAGAGAAGAGACCCAGTACTTC. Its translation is CASSLSYREETQYF.